Reported below is one T cell receptor (beta chain). The target of this receptor is not known. No much larger clonotype is one base removed from it; base qualities were not supplied. V and J are truncated by 6 bases and 9 bases respectively, leaving an intervening sequence of 18 bases. The CDR3, from cysteine to phenylalanine, totals 14 residues. The DNA shown is the 42-base CDR3, in frame from base 1. Taken from the germline V gene, the CDR1 and CDR2 loops are MDHEN and SYDVKM. The library came from the immunoSEQ multiplex PCR assay. The paper's data handling went like this. A statistical classification framework was built for diagnosing cytomegalovirus status from the catalog of TCR beta chain sequences. TCRdb mirrors the immuneACCESS table, restricted to in-frame sequences. Some clones are absent from its copies; in checked studies, under half trace to an unresolved V gene, and the reason for the others is unknown. That table gives V, J and clone size, and the DNA gave D and trimming. In all, the sample holds about 280,000 clones, and over 75% of those were seen once. The ten most abundant clones make up about 0.99% of the sample.

These data belong to a study of cytomegalovirus exposure and HLA in healthy donors (dated by TCRdb to about 2017). Regarding the study in general: According to a later analysis, one platform produced both the 110 or so validation repertoires and the 720 or so repertoires of the first cohort. High-throughput TCR immunosequencing, statistical association of individual TCRs with disease status, and machine learning were combined to predict cytomegalovirus infection status. The study aimed to test whether cataloging public T cell receptors could reveal signatures of past pathogen exposure. Besides the first cohort of 666 subjects, a separate validation cohort made up of about 120 different subjects was used.

What the work shows at the level of the full study, not this receptor alone: A later analysis lacked HLA typing for the validation cohort, so it scored co-occurrence in that cohort across all 110 or so repertoires. The authors suggested that the approach could potentially be generalized to other disease states and immunological phenotypes. Of the cluster scores, 90% to 95% were above 0 in a later analysis, which found that TCRs clustered in the first cohort also tended to co-occur in the approximately 120 validation repertoires. Cytomegalovirus status was reported to be diagnosed by the classifier with high specificity and sensitivity in both the original and validation cohorts. In vitro tests confirmed that a few of the cytomegalovirus-associated TCR beta chains recognize cytomegalovirus antigens. A total of 164 TCR beta chains were listed by the study as associated with cytomegalovirus. Across donors, most TCR sequences were observed very rarely, whereas some public TCRs were present in many individuals.

Donors formed part of the validation cohort, which comprised over a hundred subjects and was distinct from the first cohort of some 700 subjects. Input material: PBMCs. This sequence uses TRBV28 and TRBJ2-1, with an unclear D gene assignment. The source of this sequence is a woman between 18 and 30 years old in good health and CMV-seronegative. The CDR3 region reads CASSTRHRLGEQFF. The bases are TGTGCCAGCAGCACCCGACACCGGCTCGGTGAGCAGTTCTTC.